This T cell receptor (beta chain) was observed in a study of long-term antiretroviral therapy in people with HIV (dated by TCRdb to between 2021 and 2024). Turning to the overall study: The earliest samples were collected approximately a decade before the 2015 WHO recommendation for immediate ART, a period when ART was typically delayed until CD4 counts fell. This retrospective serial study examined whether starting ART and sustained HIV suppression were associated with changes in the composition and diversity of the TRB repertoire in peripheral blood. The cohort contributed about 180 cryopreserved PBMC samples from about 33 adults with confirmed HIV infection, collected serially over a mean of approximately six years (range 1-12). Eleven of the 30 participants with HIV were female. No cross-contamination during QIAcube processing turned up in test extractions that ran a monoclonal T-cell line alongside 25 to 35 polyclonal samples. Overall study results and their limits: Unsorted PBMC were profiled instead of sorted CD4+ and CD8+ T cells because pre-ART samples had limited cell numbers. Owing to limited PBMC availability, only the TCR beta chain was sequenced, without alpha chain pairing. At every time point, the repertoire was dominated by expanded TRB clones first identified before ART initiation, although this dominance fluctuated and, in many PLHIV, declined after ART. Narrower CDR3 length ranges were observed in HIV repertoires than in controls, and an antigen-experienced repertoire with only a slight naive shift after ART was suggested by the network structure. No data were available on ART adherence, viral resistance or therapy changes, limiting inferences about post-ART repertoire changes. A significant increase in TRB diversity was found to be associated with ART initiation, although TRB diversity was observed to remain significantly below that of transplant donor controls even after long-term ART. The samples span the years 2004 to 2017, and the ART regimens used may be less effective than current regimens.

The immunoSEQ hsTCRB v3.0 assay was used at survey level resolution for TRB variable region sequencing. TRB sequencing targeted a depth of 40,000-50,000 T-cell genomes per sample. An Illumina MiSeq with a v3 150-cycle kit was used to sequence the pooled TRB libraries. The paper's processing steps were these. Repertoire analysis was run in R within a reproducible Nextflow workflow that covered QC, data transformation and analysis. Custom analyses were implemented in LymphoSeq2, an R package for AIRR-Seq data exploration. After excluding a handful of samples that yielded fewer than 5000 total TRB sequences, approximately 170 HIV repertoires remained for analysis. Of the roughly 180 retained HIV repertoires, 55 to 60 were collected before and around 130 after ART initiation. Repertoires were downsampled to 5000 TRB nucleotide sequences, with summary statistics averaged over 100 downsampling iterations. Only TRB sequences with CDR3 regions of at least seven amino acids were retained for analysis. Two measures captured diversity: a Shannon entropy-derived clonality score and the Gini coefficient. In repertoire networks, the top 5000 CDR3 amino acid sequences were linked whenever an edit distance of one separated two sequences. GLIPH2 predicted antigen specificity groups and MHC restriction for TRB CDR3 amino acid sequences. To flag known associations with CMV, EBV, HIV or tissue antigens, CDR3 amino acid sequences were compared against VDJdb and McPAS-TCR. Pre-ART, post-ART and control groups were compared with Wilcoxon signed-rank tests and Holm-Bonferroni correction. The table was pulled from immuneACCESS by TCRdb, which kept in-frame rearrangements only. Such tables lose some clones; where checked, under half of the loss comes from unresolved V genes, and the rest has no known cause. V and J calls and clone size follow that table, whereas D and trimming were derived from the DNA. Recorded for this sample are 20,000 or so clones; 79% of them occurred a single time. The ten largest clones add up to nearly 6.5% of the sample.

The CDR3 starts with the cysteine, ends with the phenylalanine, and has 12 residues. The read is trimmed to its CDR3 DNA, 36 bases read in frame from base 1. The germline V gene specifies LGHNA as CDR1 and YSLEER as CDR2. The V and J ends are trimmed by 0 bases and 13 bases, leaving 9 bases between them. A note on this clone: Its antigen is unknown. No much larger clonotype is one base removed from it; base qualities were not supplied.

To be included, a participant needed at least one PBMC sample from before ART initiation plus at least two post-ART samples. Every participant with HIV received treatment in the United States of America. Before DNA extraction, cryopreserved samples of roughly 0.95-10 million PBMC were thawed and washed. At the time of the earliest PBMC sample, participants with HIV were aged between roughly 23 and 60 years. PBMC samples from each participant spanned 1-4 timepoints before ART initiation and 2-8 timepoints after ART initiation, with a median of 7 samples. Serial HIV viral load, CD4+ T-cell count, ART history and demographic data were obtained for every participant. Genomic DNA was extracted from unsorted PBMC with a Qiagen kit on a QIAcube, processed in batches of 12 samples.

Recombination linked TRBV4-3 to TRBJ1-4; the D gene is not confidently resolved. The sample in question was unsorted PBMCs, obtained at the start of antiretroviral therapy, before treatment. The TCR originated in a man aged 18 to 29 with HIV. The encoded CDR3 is CASSQDYRRLFF. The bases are TGCGCCAGCAGCCAAGATTACAGAAGACTGTTTTTT.